This T cell receptor (beta chain) was sequenced during a study of cytomegalovirus exposure and HLA in healthy donors. 13 Jbeta primers and 60 Vbeta primers were used for the PCR. Measured with immunoSEQ multiplex PCR; TCRdb has only the in-frame clones, and not every one. The table has about 140,000 clones, around 75% seen once; the top ten hold around 1.3%. Germline V gene data show CDR1 as SNHLY and CDR2 as FYNNEI. After removal of 8 bases from V and 1 base from J, the junction contained 10 bases not matched to a gene. The CDR3 contains 15 residues. This receptor was identified in a female donor in good health and CMV-seronegative. Sequenced input: PBMCs. The chain recombines TRBV2 with TRBJ2-7, with 8 bases that match TRBD2. The chain's CDR3 is CASLRWSGGSYEQYF. The CDR3, as DNA: TGTGCCAGCTTGCGATGGAGCGGGGGATCCTACGAGCAGTACTTC. The full variable domain, with the rest looked up from reference TRBV2 and TRBJ2-7, is EPEVTQTPSHQVTQMGQEVILRCVPISNHLYFYWYRQILGQKVEFLVSFYNNEISEKSEIFDDQFSVERPDGSNFTLKIRSTKLEDSAMYFCASLRWSGGSYEQYFGPGTRLTVT.